The clone carrying this TCR beta chain was seen more than once but under ten times. The antigen is unknown. These data originate in a study of OX40 agonist ivuxolimab in advanced cancers. Study details: Every 2 weeks, patients got intravenous ivuxolimab at one of six dose levels (0.01-10 mg/kg). Hepatocellular carcinoma, melanoma, renal cell or head and neck cancer affected the dose-escalation patients. Broader study findings: Certain nonresponding patients likewise had low normalized T-cell clonal expansion.

This CDR3 is 14 amino acids long. Germline CDR1 reads SNHLY; CDR2 reads FYNNEI. Trimming took 0 bases from V and 6 from J, leaving 10 bases between them. Data came from immunoSEQ multiplex PCR; TCRdb stores just in-frame clones and leaves some out. The data hold 60,000 to 85,000 clones, with more than 60% observed a single time. The clonotype was recovered from an adult with an advanced solid tumor such as melanoma, head and neck, liver or kidney cancer. The sequencing used CD4+ or CD8+ T cells sorted from blood, collected in a trial of the OX40 agonist ivuxolimab. The V call is TRBV2, the J call TRBJ2-3; D possibly corresponds to TRBD1 (6 bases). This CDR3 reads CASSEAGHPDTQYF. The CDR3 bases are TGTGCCAGCAGTGAAGCGGGACACCCCGATACGCAGTATTTT.